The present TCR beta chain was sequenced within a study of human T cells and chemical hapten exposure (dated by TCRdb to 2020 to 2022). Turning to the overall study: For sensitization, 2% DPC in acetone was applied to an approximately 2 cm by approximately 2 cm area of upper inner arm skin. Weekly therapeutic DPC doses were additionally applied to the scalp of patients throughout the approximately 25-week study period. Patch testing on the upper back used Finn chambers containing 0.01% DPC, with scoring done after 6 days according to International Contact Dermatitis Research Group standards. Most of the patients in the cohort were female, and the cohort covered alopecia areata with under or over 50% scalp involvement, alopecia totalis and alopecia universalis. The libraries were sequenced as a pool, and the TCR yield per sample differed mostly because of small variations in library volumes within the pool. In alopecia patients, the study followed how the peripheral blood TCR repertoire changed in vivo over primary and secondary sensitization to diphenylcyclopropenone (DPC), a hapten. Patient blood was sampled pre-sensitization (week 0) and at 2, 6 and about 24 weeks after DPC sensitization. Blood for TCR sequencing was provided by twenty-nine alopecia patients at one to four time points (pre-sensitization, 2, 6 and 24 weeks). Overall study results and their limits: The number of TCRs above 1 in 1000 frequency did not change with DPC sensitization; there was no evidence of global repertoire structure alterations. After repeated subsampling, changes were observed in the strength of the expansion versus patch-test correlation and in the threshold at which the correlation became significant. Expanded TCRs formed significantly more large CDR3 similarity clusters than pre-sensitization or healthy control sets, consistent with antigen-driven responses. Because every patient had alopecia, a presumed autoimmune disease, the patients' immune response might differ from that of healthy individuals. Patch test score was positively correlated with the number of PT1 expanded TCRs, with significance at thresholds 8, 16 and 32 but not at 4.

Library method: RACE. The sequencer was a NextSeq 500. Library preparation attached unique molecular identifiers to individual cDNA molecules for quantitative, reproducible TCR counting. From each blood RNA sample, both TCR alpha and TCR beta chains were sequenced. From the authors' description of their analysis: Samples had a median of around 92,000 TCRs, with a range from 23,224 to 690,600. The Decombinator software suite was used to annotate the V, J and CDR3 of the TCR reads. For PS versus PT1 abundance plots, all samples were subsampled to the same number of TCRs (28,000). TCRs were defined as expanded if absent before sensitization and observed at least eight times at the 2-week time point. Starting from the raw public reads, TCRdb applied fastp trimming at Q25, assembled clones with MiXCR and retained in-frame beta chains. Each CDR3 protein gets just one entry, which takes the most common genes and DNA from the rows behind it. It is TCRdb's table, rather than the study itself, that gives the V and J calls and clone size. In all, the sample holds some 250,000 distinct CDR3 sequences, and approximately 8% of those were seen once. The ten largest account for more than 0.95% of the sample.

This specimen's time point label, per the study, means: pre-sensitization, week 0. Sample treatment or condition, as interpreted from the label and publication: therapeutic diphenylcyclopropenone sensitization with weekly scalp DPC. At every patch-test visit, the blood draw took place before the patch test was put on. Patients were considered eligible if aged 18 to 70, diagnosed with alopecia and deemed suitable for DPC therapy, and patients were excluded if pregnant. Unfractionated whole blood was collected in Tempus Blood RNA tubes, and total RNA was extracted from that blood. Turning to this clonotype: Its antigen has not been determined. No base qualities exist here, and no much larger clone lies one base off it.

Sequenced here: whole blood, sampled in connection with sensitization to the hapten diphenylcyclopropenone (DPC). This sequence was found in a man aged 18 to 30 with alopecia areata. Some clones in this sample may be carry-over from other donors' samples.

The CDR3 protein: CASSLGHHSTDTQYF. The DNA is as follows: TGCGCCAGCAGCTTGGGACACCATAGCACAGATACGCAGTATTTT. The chain employs TRBV5-1 and TRBJ2-3, with no confidently assigned D gene. The germline V gene supplies CDR1 SGHRS and CDR2 YFSETQ. V is clipped by 0 bases and J by 0 bases, and the sequence between their germline boundaries is 8 bases long. The CDR3 holds 15 amino acids from the cysteine to the phenylalanine. CDR3 DNA only is kept here, 45 bases in frame from base 1.